Presented here are 5 T cell receptor beta chains from one specimen sequenced in a study of blood T cell repertoires in COVID-19. Profiled with immunoSEQ multiplex PCR; TCRdb holds only in-frame clones, not every one. Of about 220,000 clones listed, 75% to 85% are singletons. The sequenced material came from peripheral blood. The receptors were sampled from a woman between 65 and 79 years old with COVID-19, enrolled during active disease.

The V gene is TRBV30, the J gene TRBJ1-3, with D possibly TRBD1 on 6 matching bases. The CDR3 is 14 amino acids. Germline loops: CDR1 GTSNPN, CDR2 SVGIG (reference sequence). With 0 bases removed from V and 2 bases from J, the gap between germline ends came to 8 bases. CDR3 nucleotide sequence: TGTGCCTGGAGTGTAGGGGGTCCTGGAAACACCATATATTTT. Amino acids: CAWSVGGPGNTIYF.

This clone is classed as medium-sized. V is TRBV5-1 and J is TRBJ2-7, with TRBD2 identical over 9 bases. The ends lost 5 bases at V and 0 bases at J; junction bases unmatched: 6. Germline assignment: CDR1 SGHRS and CDR2 YFSETQ. The CDR3 consists of 15 residues. The chain's CDR3 is CASRRLAASSYEQYF. The CDR3 bases are TGCGCCAGCAGGAGACTAGCGGCCAGCTCCTACGAGCAGTACTTC.

This clone was seen just once. The chain employs TRBV19 and TRBJ1-1; weak D call: TRBD1 (5 bases). The germline gives CDR1 LNHDA, CDR2 SQIVND (reference sequence). V was clipped by 3 bases and J by 4 bases, with 12 bases between them. The CDR3 has 14 residues. CDR3 in amino acids: CASSINIRVTEAFF. The CDR3 DNA reads as TGTGCCAGTAGTATTAATATCAGGGTCACTGAAGCTTTCTTT.

About this clone: Other DNA sequences within the sample encode an identical CDR3. This chain uses TRBV4-3 with TRBJ1-6; D unclear. Trimming cost V 0 bases and J 10 bases, with 13 bases left between them. This CDR3 is built from 15 residues. Germline CDR1 and CDR2: LGHNA and YSLEER. Here the CDR3 reads CASSQDLGAPSPLHF. DNA for the CDR3: TGCGCCAGCAGCCAAGATCTGGGCGCTCCCTCACCCCTCCACTTT.

Concerning this clone: Other DNA sequences within the sample encode an identical CDR3. The V call is TRBV27, the J call TRBJ1-2; 7 positions agree with TRBD1. Germline CDR1 and CDR2: MNHEY and SMNVEV (reference sequence). J lost 7 bases, V lost 2 bases, and 4 bases had no gene match. The CDR3 is made up of 13 amino acids. The CDR3 spells CASSLRGRGGYTF. The CDR3 nucleotides read TGTGCCAGCAGTTTAAGGGGGCGCGGTGGCTACACCTTC.